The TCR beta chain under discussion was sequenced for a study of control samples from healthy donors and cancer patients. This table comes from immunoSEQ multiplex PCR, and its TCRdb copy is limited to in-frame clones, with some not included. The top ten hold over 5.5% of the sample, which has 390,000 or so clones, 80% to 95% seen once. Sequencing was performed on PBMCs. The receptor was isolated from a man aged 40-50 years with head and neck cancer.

The CDR3 DNA follows: TGCACCAGCAGCCAGTGGAGGAAACTAGCGGGGGGGCGTGCAGATACGCAGTATTTT. This sequence encodes CTSSQWRKLAGGRADTQYF. This chain connects TRBV1 to TRBJ2-3; the D call in the table, TRBD2, was not verified against the DNA. TRBV1 is marked as a pseudogene. This CDR3 spans 19 amino acids.